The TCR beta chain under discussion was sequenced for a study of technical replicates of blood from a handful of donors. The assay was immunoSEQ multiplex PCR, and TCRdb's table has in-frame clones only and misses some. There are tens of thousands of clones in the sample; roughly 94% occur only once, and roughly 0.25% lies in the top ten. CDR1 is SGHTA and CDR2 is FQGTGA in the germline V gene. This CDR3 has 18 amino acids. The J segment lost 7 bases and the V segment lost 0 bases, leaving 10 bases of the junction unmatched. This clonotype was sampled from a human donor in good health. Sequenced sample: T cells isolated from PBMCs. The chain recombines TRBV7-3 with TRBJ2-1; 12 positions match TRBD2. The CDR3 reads CASSLTGLAGGPQNEQFF. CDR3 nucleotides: TGTGCCAGCAGCTTAACAGGGCTAGCGGGGGGGCCTCAGAATGAGCAGTTCTTC.